This TCR beta chain comes out of a study of T cells after yellow fever vaccination. Overall study context: Researchers used SMART-Seq v4 Ultra Low Input to prepare fractions that had low cell numbers.

A universal primer site and UMIs were added as TCR cDNA was made by 5'RACE template switching. MiXCR, applied by TCRdb to the 5' RACE reads, yields one record per CDR3 protein. The data contain 250,000 or so distinct CDR3 sequences, more than 3.5% of them singletons. CDR3 size: 12 residues. Trimming pared 4 bases from V and 7 bases from J, leaving 14 bases between. Germline values: CDR1 SQVTM, CDR2 ANQGSEA. The table lists this clonotype with many counts. The sample consisted of PBMCs, taken 15 days after the yellow fever booster vaccination. This receptor was taken from a man between 18 and 29 years old who received the YFV17D yellow fever vaccine. J is TRBJ2-7 and V is TRBV29-1; weak D call: TRBD2 (5 bases). In nucleotides, the CDR3 is TGCAGCGTTGTTTCGGGATCGGGAGAGCAGTACGTC. Translation gives CSVVSGSGEQYV.